In its sample, the clone carrying this T cell receptor beta chain was seen once. This sample is part of a study of T cell responses to AZD1222 COVID-19 vaccine. TCRdb keeps only in-frame clones here, not all; method: immunoSEQ multiplex PCR. The table records around 140,000 clones, over 85% of them present only once. Trimming took 4 bases from V and 3 from J, leaving 7 bases between them. Germline assignment: CDR1 MNHEY and CDR2 SMNVEV (reference sequence). The CDR3 has 13 residues. This receptor was obtained from an adult in good health. The V and J genes are TRBV27 and TRBJ1-5, with D uncertain. The sequences come from peripheral blood, collected on day 0 of AZD1222 vaccination. The CDR3 region is CASSWGFNQPQHF. In nucleotides, the CDR3 is TGTGCCAGCAGTTGGGGTTTCAATCAGCCCCAGCATTTT.